The 18 T cell receptor beta chains given below trace back to one sample, sequenced in a study of radiotherapy plus CTLA-4 blockade in lung cancer. TCRdb's table, derived via immunoSEQ multiplex PCR, lists solely in-frame clones and lacks some. The sample lists tens of thousands of clones, about four fifths occurring once. Sequenced here: peripheral blood, sampled from a patient treated with radiotherapy plus ipilimumab. The receptors were sampled from a human donor with non-small cell lung cancer who had stable disease on radiotherapy plus ipilimumab.

The V gene is TRBV6-5, the J gene TRBJ1-6; D not resolved. This CDR3 region has 14 residues. Trimming pared 4 bases from V and 5 bases from J, leaving 9 bases between. Germline CDR1 MNHEY, CDR2 SVGAGI. CDR3 coding DNA: TGTGCCAGCAGTTTCGGACGGAATAATTCACCCCTCCACTTT. It specifies CASSFGRNNSPLHF.

The chain couples TRBV5-1 to TRBJ2-1, with 9 positions matching TRBD1. This CDR3 has 16 amino acids. Germline-derived CDR1 and CDR2 are SGHRS and YFSETQ. The ends lost 4 bases at V and 4 bases at J; junction bases unmatched: 9. The CDR3 region has the DNA TGCGCCAGCAGCCCTGATACAGGGGGCACGTACAATGAGCAGTTCTTC. Amino acids: CASSPDTGGTYNEQFF.

The gene calls are TRBV7-3 and TRBJ1-6; D possibly corresponds to TRBD1 (5 bases). The CDR3 is 15 residues long. The germline V gene encodes CDR1 SGHTA and CDR2 FQGTGA. V dropped 2 bases and J dropped 6 bases, with 11 bases sitting between them. CDR3 amino acids: CASSLARVSNSPLHF. The CDR3 DNA is TGTGCCAGCAGCTTAGCCAGGGTTTCTAATTCACCCCTCCACTTT.

This chain joins TRBV7-2 and TRBJ2-3; 9 nucleotides match TRBD2. The length of the CDR3 is 15 residues. Germline CDR1 is SGHTA and CDR2 is FQGNSA. The J segment lost 1 base and the V segment lost 3 bases, leaving 2 bases of the junction unmatched. CDR3 sequence: CASSLRTSGTDTQYF. As DNA, the CDR3 is TGTGCCAGCAGCTTGAGGACTAGCGGCACAGATACGCAGTATTTT.

This chain joins TRBV5-1 and TRBJ1-4, with D unresolved. This CDR3 comprises 15 residues. The germline CDR1 and CDR2 sequences are SGHRS and YFSETQ. Trimming removed 2 bases from V and 0 bases from J, with 8 bases in between. In nucleotides, the CDR3 is TGCGCCAGCAGCTTTGTTCAGGCAACTAATGAAAAACTGTTTTTT. Residues: CASSFVQATNEKLFF.

The chain couples TRBV11-2 to TRBJ2-7; D not resolved. CDR1 is SGHAT, CDR2 FQNNGV, per germline. The CDR3 runs 15 residues. Trimming removed 1 base at V and 0 bases at J, with 10 bases between. CDR3 residues: CASSLVPDGSYEQYF. DNA of the CDR3: TGTGCCAGCAGCTTAGTTCCGGACGGCTCCTACGAGCAGTACTTC.

The CDR3 sequence is CASSSLSGSFYEQYF. The CDR3 coding sequence is TGTGCCAGCAGTTCCCTTAGCGGGAGTTTTTACGAGCAGTACTTC. This chain uses TRBV6-6 with TRBJ2-7, with 9 bases matching TRBD2. This CDR3 contains 15 residues. Germline V lookup: CDR1 MNHNY, CDR2 SVGAGI (reference sequence). Trimming at V came to 4 bases and at J to 4 bases, leaving 8 bases not matched to a gene.

The chain couples TRBV4-2 to TRBJ2-5; no clear D. Trimming shortened V by 2 bases and J by 3 bases, and 7 bases separated the two germline ends. The CDR3 is made up of 13 amino acids. Germline V gene sequence: CDR1 LGHNA, CDR2 YNFKEQ. CDR3 nucleotides: TGTGCCAGCAGCCAACGCAGCGAAGAGACCCAGTACTTC. Its protein product is CASSQRSEETQYF.

The chain links TRBV6-5 to TRBJ1-2, with TRBD1 as a possible D gene (6 bases). V shed 6 bases and J shed 8 bases, with 19 bases lying between them. In germline, CDR1 is MNHEY, CDR2 SVGAGI. This CDR3 comprises 14 residues. CDR3 DNA: TGTGCCAGCAGGAGAAGACAGGAGGGTGGGGGCTACACCTTC. Protein product: CASRRRQEGGGYTF.

The V gene is TRBV19, the J gene TRBJ1-2; TRBD1 aligns across 7 bases. V was pared by 6 bases and J by 4 bases, with 11 bases of the junction left unmatched. CDR3 length: 15 residues. Germline V CDR1 and CDR2: LNHDA, SQIVND (reference sequence). CDR3 region: CASSPQETGTYGYTF. Written as DNA, the CDR3 is TGTGCCAGTAGCCCCCAAGAGACAGGGACCTATGGCTACACCTTC.

This rearrangement joins TRBV27 to TRBJ2-1; 9 positions match TRBD2. With 2 bases clipped from V and 5 bases from J, the junction kept 7 bases outside the gene matches. The CDR3 length is 16 residues. The germline CDR1 and CDR2 sequences are MNHEY and SMNVEV (reference sequence). CDR3 amino acids: CASSLLTSGSHNEQFF. As DNA, the CDR3 is TGTGCCAGCAGTTTACTGACTAGCGGATCCCACAATGAGCAGTTCTTC.

V is TRBV28 and J is TRBJ1-2; the match to TRBD1 covers 7 bases. Trimming took 7 bases from V and 8 from J; bases not matched to a gene: 10. The CDR3 length is 13 residues. Germline V gives CDR1 MDHEN, CDR2 SYDVKM. The CDR3 DNA sequence: TGTGCCAGCACAAGTTTTCTGGGACAGGGCTACACCTTC. Its protein product is CASTSFLGQGYTF.

The V gene is TRBV18, the J gene TRBJ2-5; D gene uncertain. This CDR3 spans 15 amino acids. V was pared by 0 bases and J by 1 base, with 9 bases between. Germline CDR1 and CDR2: KGHSH and LQKENI. CDR3: CASSPPWPSQETQYF. CDR3 nucleotides: TGTGCCAGCTCACCACCGTGGCCTAGCCAAGAGACCCAGTACTTC.

This clone showed up just once. The chain links TRBV11-2 to TRBJ2-2; D is perhaps TRBD1 (8 bases). Trimming removed 8 bases at V and 2 bases at J, with 15 bases between. The CDR3 totals 15 residues. Germline V CDR1 and CDR2: SGHAT, FQNNGV. The CDR3 DNA sequence: TGTGCCAGCTGGGGGGGACAGGCAAACACCGGGGAGCTGTTTTTT. It is translated as CASWGGQANTGELFF.

V and J are TRBV7-8 and TRBJ2-2, with 10 bases that match TRBD1. Trimming took 7 bases from V and 5 from J; bases not matched to a gene: 10. CDR1 is SGHVS and CDR2 is FQNEAQ in the germline V gene. This CDR3 region has 16 residues. The CDR3 reads CASTDRDRGGTGELFF. The CDR3 DNA is TGTGCCAGCACCGACCGGGACAGGGGTGGGACCGGGGAGCTGTTTTTT. Looking up the rest from reference TRBV7-8 and TRBJ2-2 gives the full variable domain: GAGVSQSPRYKVAKRGQDVALRCDPISGHVSLFWYQQALGQGPEFLTYFQNEAQLDKSGLPSDRFFAERPEGSVSTLKIQRTQQEDSAVYLCASTDRDRGGTGELFFGEGSRLTVL.

This rearrangement joins TRBV30 to TRBJ2-7; 9 nucleotides line up with TRBD2. The J segment lost 3 bases and the V segment lost 4 bases, leaving 7 bases of the junction unmatched. Germline CDR1 and CDR2: GTSNPN and SVGIG (reference sequence). There are 14 residues in the CDR3. The CDR3 reads CAWMASGKVYEQYF. For the CDR3, the DNA is TGTGCCTGGATGGCTAGCGGGAAGGTCTACGAGCAGTACTTC.

The chain links TRBV7-9 to TRBJ1-5; D unclear. CDR1 and CDR2 (germline): SEHNR, FQNEAQ (reference sequence). The CDR3 totals 13 residues. The CDR3 DNA reads TGTGGGTCTGCACGTGGGGAACATCAGCCCCAGCATTTT. This gives the protein CGSARGEHQPQHF.

This clone occurred a few times. The chain uses TRBV27 and TRBJ1-3; D not certain. The CDR3 has 14 residues. The germline gives CDR1 MNHEY, CDR2 SMNVEV (reference sequence). Trimming pared 5 bases from V and 5 bases from J, leaving 13 bases between. The chain's CDR3 is CASSPSRLRNTIYF. The CDR3 region has the DNA TGTGCCAGCAGTCCCTCGAGGTTGCGAAACACCATATATTTT.